The T cell receptor beta chain described here comes from a study of shared clonotypes between healthy human individuals (dated by TCRdb to 2020 to 2022). At the level of the whole study: The cohort included a few men and a couple of women between 18 and 49 years of age. For each donor, CD4 naive and CD4 memory were each given three plates, CD8 naive was given two plates, and CD8 memory was given one plate. Blood TCR repertoires of four to six healthy adults were deeply sequenced to estimate repertoire size and the extent of clonotype sharing between individuals. Libraries were prepared and TCR repertoires were sequenced by different laboratories using diverse techniques, in order to increase sequencing depth and limit assay-specific biases. Per donor, leukapheresis produced somewhere between about 0.94 and 9 billion PBMCs. On the study overall, not on this receptor specifically: The genetic and exposure-history diversity represented was limited by the small number of donors. Incomplete sequencing was indicated by rarefaction of sorted-subset datasets, despite the large sequencing depth. Only blood was sampled, and tissue TCR repertoires likely differ from those in blood. Larger estimated clonotype richness was generally found for naive subsets than for memory subsets. Based on pairwise subsampling, the degree of clonotype sharing among donors was expected to be affected by sequencing depth. Across a handful of donors, 4.5% to 6.5% of naive CD4, around 3.3% of naive CD8, around 2.5% of memory CD4, and about 0.44% of memory CD8 clonotypes were shared. Higher generation probabilities were observed for clonotypes shared by all four sorted-subset donors than for non-shared clonotypes.

About this clone itself: Its antigen target is currently unknown. No much larger clone is present one base from it, and per-base qualities are unavailable.

Using the deep immunoSEQ assay, multiplex PCR amplified TCR CDR3 regions from genomic DNA. Extracted genomic DNA from each cell subset was spread evenly across all wells of several immunoSEQ 96-well plates, with each plate serving as a replicate. For sorted subsets, each replicate PCR was loaded with roughly 200 ng genomic DNA, equivalent to approximately 33,000 T cell genomes. Purified libraries were quantified with a Qubit 3.0 fluorometer, sized on a Bioanalyzer 2100, and re-quantified with the KAPA Library Quantification kit. Every immunoSEQ 96-well plate was sequenced on a dedicated single-read 150-cycle Illumina NextSeq 550 flow cell. For the original study's pipeline: Because only junctional sequences without quality scores were contained in the immunoSEQ output, filtering matching that applied to full-length reads could not be performed. Sequences were annotated with PyIR, a Python wrapper for IgBLAST v1.9, and V/J genes and CDR3 were assigned using IMGT germline references. Reads were removed for weak V/J assignments (E-value above 1e-6), missing CDR3, stop codons, out-of-frame junctions, or ambiguous translated residues. V3J clonotypes were defined as sequences sharing the same inferred V gene, J gene, and CDR3 amino acid sequence. The percentage overlap between two repertoires was calculated by dividing the number of shared unique clonotypes by the size of the smaller repertoire. Three approaches were used to assess repertoire richness: RTK rarefaction, the Chao1 estimator, and Recon v2.1 estimates of unobserved clonotypes. For all TCRbeta clonotypes obtained by the gDNA method from a few donors, generation probabilities were computed with OLGA. This immuneACCESS table, as held by TCRdb, lists in-frame sequences with V and J called but not all clones. Of the missing ones, under half trace to an unresolved V gene in checked studies; the others have no known cause. That table supplies the V and J calls and clone size; D and trimming were determined from the DNA. The sample table contains some 580,000 clones; only one count was recorded for roughly 98% of them. In total, the top ten clones hold 0.3% of the sample.

CD8 naive samples consisted of CD45RO-negative cells that were positively selected for CCR7, yielding a CD45RA+CCR7+ population without TemRA cells. Donors were healthy HIV-negative adults with no recently reported acute infections or vaccinations. Only Caucasian adults living in Nashville, Tennessee, USA were represented among the donors. Blood was obtained by leukapheresis, after which PBMCs were separated by Ficoll-Histopaque density gradient centrifugation and cryopreserved in liquid nitrogen vapor phase. Purity and quantity of every magnetically sorted T cell population were checked by analytical flow cytometry. Each sorted fraction had its genomic DNA isolated and then quantified by UV absorbance on a Nanodrop 2000c. In the germline V gene, CDR1 corresponds to KGHSH and CDR2 to LQKENI. The V and J ends are trimmed by 0 bases and 0 bases, leaving 14 bases between them. Counted from cysteine to phenylalanine, this CDR3 has 17 amino acids. Of the read, only the CDR3 DNA is kept; its 51 bases are in frame from base 1.

The sample comprised naive CD8+ T cells sorted from blood. The label giving this sample's cell subset or site can be read as: CD45RA+CCR7+. The clonotype originates from a man in his thirties or forties in good health. Recombination linked TRBV18 to TRBJ2-5; the D segment could be TRBD1, given 6 matching bases. The DNA is as follows: TGTGCCAGCTCACCACCACAACAAACAGGGTACCAAGAGACCCAGTACTTC. Translation gives CASSPPQQTGYQETQYF.